These 29 T cell receptor beta chains were sequenced from one sample in a study of blood T cell repertoires in COVID-19. Profiling relied on immunoSEQ multiplex PCR, and the TCRdb table lists in-frame clones only, not all of them. The table records approximately 500,000 clones, 70% to 90% of them present only once. Sequencing was performed on peripheral blood. The receptors were sampled from a woman aged 45-65 years with COVID-19, enrolled during active disease.

This rearrangement joins TRBV5-5 to TRBJ1-2, with D perhaps TRBD1 (5 bases). The CDR3 runs to 14 residues. Germline assignment: CDR1 SGHKS and CDR2 YYEKEE (reference sequence). Trimming cost V 0 bases and J 5 bases, with 11 bases left between them. CDR3 protein: CASSLEQGPYGYTF. CDR3 bases: TGTGCCAGCAGCTTGGAGCAGGGCCCATATGGCTACACCTTC.

This rearrangement joins TRBV2 to TRBJ2-7, with D perhaps matching TRBD1 (6 bases). This CDR3 region has 14 residues. Germline values: CDR1 SNHLY, CDR2 FYNNEI. V was pared by 5 bases and J by 0 bases, with 11 bases between. The chain's CDR3 is CASSTGRSSYEQYF. CDR3 in DNA: TGTGCCAGCAGTACAGGGCGCAGCTCCTACGAGCAGTACTTC.

V and J are TRBV2 and TRBJ2-5; maybe TRBD1 (5 bases). CDR3 length: 14 residues. Trimming shortened V by 6 bases and J by 0 bases, and 11 bases separated the two germline ends. CDR1 and CDR2 from the germline V gene are SNHLY and FYNNEI. In DNA, the CDR3 is TGTGCCAGCAGGATAGGACAAGACCAAGAGACCCAGTACTTC. Translated: CASRIGQDQETQYF. Based on the CDR3 plus reference TRBV2 and TRBJ2-5, the full variable domain is EPEVTQTPSHQVTQMGQEVILRCVPISNHLYFYWYRQILGQKVEFLVSFYNNEISEKSEIFDDQFSVERPDGSNFTLKIRSTKLEDSAMYFCASRIGQDQETQYFGPGTRLLVL.

The gene calls are TRBV2 and TRBJ2-7; 10 bases fit TRBD1. CDR3 length: 13 amino acids. Per germline, CDR1 SNHLY and CDR2 FYNNEI. The trim removed 10 bases at V and 5 bases at J, leaving 8 bases unmatched. The CDR3 DNA follows: TGTGCCACCGAGAGGGACAGGGGACACGAGCAGTACTTC. It codes for CATERDRGHEQYF.

This rearrangement joins TRBV11-2 to TRBJ2-5; TRBD1 agrees at 11 bases. CDR3 length: 15 amino acids. The trim removed 3 bases at V and 4 bases at J, leaving 4 bases unmatched. Germline lookup yields CDR1 SGHAT and CDR2 FQNNGV. Written as DNA, the CDR3 is TGTGCCAGCAGCTTCGGACAGGGGGCCTTAGAGACCCAGTACTTC. This encodes CASSFGQGALETQYF.

The chain is built from TRBV5-1 and TRBJ2-2; TRBD1 matches at 8 bases. With V trimmed by 3 bases and J by 2 bases, 6 bases remained unmatched. Germline V gives CDR1 SGHRS, CDR2 YFSETQ. This CDR3 contains 16 residues. In DNA form, the CDR3 reads TGCGCCAGCAGCTCTCAGACAGGGGCTAACACCGGGGAGCTGTTTTTT. Residues: CASSSQTGANTGELFF. Looking up the rest from reference TRBV5-1 and TRBJ2-2 gives the full variable domain: KAGVTQTPRYLIKTRGQQVTLSCSPISGHRSVSWYQQTPGQGLQFLFEYFSETQRNKGNFPGRFSGRQFSNSRSEMNVSTLELGDSALYLCASSSQTGANTGELFFGEGSRLTVL.

This rearrangement joins TRBV27 to TRBJ2-5; the D gene is possibly TRBD2 (7 bases). The V and J ends lost 3 bases and 8 bases respectively, with 13 bases between them. Germline V gene sequence: CDR1 MNHEY, CDR2 SMNVEV (reference sequence). This CDR3 contains 13 residues. In DNA, the CDR3 is TGTGCCAGCAGTTTGGGGGGGGCAGGTACCCAGTACTTC. Its translation is CASSLGGAGTQYF.

The rearrangement uses TRBV6-5 and TRBJ2-2; the match to TRBD1 covers 8 bases. There are 15 residues in the CDR3. Germline loops: CDR1 MNHEY, CDR2 SVGAGI. After removal of 4 bases from V and 4 bases from J, the junction contained 5 bases not matched to a gene. CDR3 nucleotides: TGTGCCAGCAGTTCGCCTACAGGGGGCACCGGGGAGCTGTTTTTT. Residues: CASSSPTGGTGELFF.

This sequence joins TRBV3-1 (or the pseudogene TRBV3-2) and TRBJ1-3; D perhaps matches TRBD1 (6 bases). V shed 0 bases and J shed 0 bases, with 21 bases lying between them. Germline V gives CDR1 LGHDT, CDR2 YNNKEL (reference sequence). The CDR3 spans 20 residues. The CDR3 nucleotides are TGTGCCAGCAGCCAAGATAGATACGGGACAAGCCATTCCTCTGGAAACACCATATATTTT. Translation gives CASSQDRYGTSHSSGNTIYF.

The chain links TRBV4-2 to TRBJ1-4; possibly TRBD1 for D (6 bases). The V and J ends lost 0 bases and 7 bases respectively, with 15 bases between them. The CDR3 has 16 residues. Germline CDR1 reads LGHNA; CDR2 reads YNFKEQ. CDR3 residues: CASSQEMGANSEKLFF. CDR3 nucleotides: TGTGCCAGCAGCCAAGAAATGGGGGCGAACTCTGAAAAACTGTTTTTT.

The CDR3 loop reads CATLTGGREKLFF. The CDR3 DNA is TGTGCCACCCTGACAGGGGGCCGGGAAAAACTGTTTTTT. The genes are TRBV28 and TRBJ1-4; 10 nucleotides line up with TRBD1. V trimming: 10 bases; J trimming: 8 bases; junction bases outside the gene matches: 7. The germline gives CDR1 MDHEN, CDR2 SYDVKM. The CDR3 is 13 amino acids.

V and J are TRBV28 and TRBJ1-2; no definite D call. Per the germline V gene, CDR1 is MDHEN and CDR2 is SYDVKM. The CDR3 sequence is 13 residues long. Trimming took 2 bases from V and 2 from J, leaving 6 bases between them. The CDR3, as DNA: TGTGCCAGCAGTTTAAGAGGGAACTATGGCTACACCTTC. It is translated as CASSLRGNYGYTF.

The rearrangement uses TRBV5-1 and TRBJ1-2, with 7 nucleotides matching TRBD1. The CDR3 contains 13 residues. CDR1 SGHRS and CDR2 YFSETQ come from the germline V gene. The ends lost 0 bases at V and 8 bases at J; junction bases unmatched: 4. DNA for the CDR3: TGCGCCAGCAGCTTGGTTGGACAGGAGGGCTACACCTTC. Protein sequence: CASSLVGQEGYTF.

This clone was detected a few times. The chain combines TRBV11-2 with TRBJ2-5; D may be TRBD1 (6 bases). Germline V gene lookup returns CDR1 SGHAT and CDR2 FQNNGV. V was clipped by 5 bases and J by 5 bases, with 15 bases between them. The CDR3 runs to 14 residues. CDR3 nucleotide sequence: TGTGCCAGCAGCCCCGGACAGATTTTGGAGACCCAGTACTTC. It specifies CASSPGQILETQYF.

The CDR3 coding sequence is TGTGCCAGCAGTTTCGCCGGGACAGGAAATTCACCCCTCCACTTT. It yields the protein CASSFAGTGNSPLHF. The V and J genes are TRBV28 and TRBJ1-6; TRBD1 aligns across 8 bases. The CDR3 sequence is 15 residues long. Germline-derived CDR1 and CDR2 are MDHEN and SYDVKM. Losses at the gene ends were 3 bases for V and 7 bases for J; bases not matched to a gene: 5.

This chain uses TRBV18 with TRBJ2-2; 8 bases line up with TRBD1. CDR1 is KGHSH and CDR2 is LQKENI in the germline V gene. This CDR3 comprises 15 residues. Unmatched junction bases numbered 4, after V lost 2 bases and J lost 5 bases. The CDR3 nucleotides read TGTGCCAGCTCACCAGCAGGGGGCCATACCGGGGAGCTGTTTTTT. Translation: CASSPAGGHTGELFF.

This clone was seen a handful of times. This CDR3 is also generated by other DNA sequences in the sample. The chain uses TRBV5-1 and TRBJ1-3, with D perhaps matching TRBD1 (6 bases). This CDR3 comprises 15 residues. Germline-derived CDR1 and CDR2 are SGHRS and YFSETQ. The V gene lost 0 bases and the J gene lost 4 bases, with 11 bases spanning the gap. CDR3 bases: TGCGCCAGCAGCTTGGGGACAGAGCTGGGAAACACCATATATTTT. The encoded protein is CASSLGTELGNTIYF.

The chain uses TRBV19 and TRBJ1-5; D is unresolved. V gave up 6 bases and J gave up 7 bases, with 10 bases separating them. CDR3 length: 12 residues. Germline CDR1 reads LNHDA; CDR2 reads SQIVND (reference sequence). CDR3 nucleotides: TGTGCCAGTAGCTCATTTGCGCAGCCCCAGCATTTT. Amino acids: CASSSFAQPQHF. The whole variable domain, remainder taken from reference TRBV19 and TRBJ1-5, is DGGITQSPKYLFRKEGQNVTLSCEQNLNHDAMYWYRQDPGQGLRLIYYSQIVNDFQKGDIAEGYSVSREKKESFPLTVTSAQKNPTAFYLCASSSFAQPQHFGDGTRLSIL.

This clone was detected a few times. The rearrangement uses TRBV4-2 and TRBJ2-7; 8 bases are a match to TRBD1. The CDR3 extends over 15 amino acids. The V gene's germline CDR1 is LGHNA and CDR2 YNFKEQ. V dropped 4 bases and J dropped 5; count of bases not matched to a gene: 10. CDR3 DNA: TGTGCCAGCAGCCTCCCCCGGACAGGGAGCGACGAGCAGTACTTC. This encodes CASSLPRTGSDEQYF.

The J gene is TRBJ2-5, the V gene TRBV24-1; a weak D match, TRBD1 (9 bases). The CDR3 is 16 amino acids. V lost 0 bases, J lost 5 bases, and 15 bases lay in between. The germline V gene has CDR1 KGHDR and CDR2 SFDVKD. The CDR3 nucleotides read TGTGCCACCAGTGATTTGGGGACAGGGACTAGGGAGACCCAGTACTTC. This sequence encodes CATSDLGTGTRETQYF.

The rearrangement uses TRBV27 and TRBJ1-2, with TRBD1 matching over 8 bases. CDR1 and CDR2 from the germline V gene are MNHEY and SMNVEV (reference sequence). V gave up 6 bases and J gave up 8 bases; unmatched junction bases: 11. The CDR3 extends over 14 amino acids. The DNA of the CDR3 is TGTGCCAGCAGCCCCCCAGGACAGGGTGAGGGCTACACCTTC. It encodes CASSPPGQGEGYTF.

This chain uses TRBV4-2 with TRBJ2-6; a possible D gene is TRBD2 (5 bases). V lost 3 bases, J lost 4 bases, and 16 bases lay in between. The CDR3 contains 17 residues. Germline CDR1 and CDR2: LGHNA and YNFKEQ. The CDR3 region has the DNA TGTGCCAGCAGCCATACCTGGAAGGAGGCCGGGGCCAACGTCCTGACTTTC. Its protein is CASSHTWKEAGANVLTF.

The table lists this clone with a count of one. V gene TRBV9 combines with J gene TRBJ2-1; TRBD2 matches at 11 bases. The V gene end was trimmed by 5 bases and the J gene end by 6 bases; junction bases not matched to a gene: 4. Germline-derived CDR1 and CDR2 are SGDLS and YYNGEE. There are 14 residues in the CDR3. CDR3 loop: CASSSGGARNEQFF. DNA for the CDR3: TGTGCCAGCAGTAGCGGGGGGGCTCGCAATGAGCAGTTCTTC.

This clone has only one observation. The rearrangement joins TRBV6-5 to TRBJ1-4, with unresolved D. The V and J ends lost 8 bases and 0 bases respectively, with 10 bases between them. CDR3 length equals 14 residues. Germline-derived CDR1 and CDR2 are MNHEY and SVGAGI. The CDR3: CASESGSTNEKLFF. The CDR3 DNA sequence: TGTGCCAGCGAATCAGGATCAACTAATGAAAAACTGTTTTTT.

This chain uses TRBV27 with TRBJ1-1; D possibly corresponds to TRBD1 (6 bases). There are 13 residues in the CDR3. Trimming took off 9 bases at V and 4 bases at J, with 15 bases between the two ends. The germline V gene encodes CDR1 MNHEY and CDR2 SMNVEV (reference sequence). CDR3 amino acids: CASFRGGGTEAFF. The CDR3 nucleotides read TGTGCCAGTTTCCGAGGGGGGGGCACTGAAGCTTTCTTT.

The rearrangement links TRBV6-5 to TRBJ1-6; D remains ambiguous. The CDR3 contains 15 residues. CDR1 is MNHEY, CDR2 SVGAGI, per germline. Trimming cost V 0 bases and J 8 bases, with 11 bases left between them. CDR3 nucleotide sequence: TGTGCCAGCAGTTACTCAGGAGGTCTACATTCACCCCTCCACTTT. Translating it yields CASSYSGGLHSPLHF.

The rearrangement uses TRBV7-3 and TRBJ1-1, with no clear D. The V end lost 6 bases, the J end lost 2 bases, and 10 bases lay between the germline ends. Germline-derived CDR1 and CDR2 are SGHTA and FQGTGA. This CDR3 has 13 amino acids. The CDR3 sequence: CASSAGPNTEAFF. In nucleotides, the CDR3 is TGTGCCAGCAGTGCGGGTCCTAACACTGAAGCTTTCTTT.

This chain links TRBV11-3 with TRBJ2-1; D might be TRBD1 (5 bases). The CDR3 has 13 residues. The V gene's germline CDR1 is SGHNT and CDR2 YENEEA. Deletions cut 4 bases from V and 5 bases from J, with 9 bases between. The CDR3 coding sequence is TGTGCCAGCAGCTACGACAGCGACAATGAGCAGTTCTTC. It codes for CASSYDSDNEQFF.

The chain combines TRBV11-2 with TRBJ2-7; tentatively, D is TRBD2 (5 bases). CDR3 size: 13 residues. Trimming stripped 5 bases from V and 4 bases from J, with 12 bases between. Looked up from germline, CDR1 is SGHAT and CDR2 is FQNNGV. DNA for the CDR3: TGTGCCAGCAGCGAGGCTCGGGGTTACGAGCAGTACTTC. The encoded protein is CASSEARGYEQYF.